The rows below give T cell receptor beta chains drawn from one sample of a study of spatial heterogeneity in lung cancer. TCRdb processed the 5' RACE reads anew with MiXCR; each CDR3 protein has one entry. The data show 20,000 to 25,000 distinct CDR3 sequences, roughly 10% seen once. The sequencing here drew on lung tumor tissue, taken at surgery. The receptor set was obtained from a male donor with early-stage non-small cell lung cancer. CDR3s include the opening cysteine and the closing phenylalanine or tryptophan. A D gene is named only where the DNA matches it firmly. The size of a clone is reported for some rows only, either as once, few or many, or as a class for expanded clones.

CDR3 protein,CDR3 DNA,J gene,D gene,clone size,V gene
CASSLSPTGSTQYF,TGTGCCAGCAGCTTATCCCCGACGGGGTCGACCCAGTACTTC,TRBJ2-5,NA,NA,TRBV7-2
CATSDVAKSSYNEQFF,TGTGCCACCAGTGATGTGGCCAAGAGCTCCTACAATGAGCAGTTCTTC,TRBJ2-1,NA,many,TRBV24-1
CASSLEDSRTGDTQYF,TGTGCCAGCAGCTTGGAGGACAGCCGAACCGGCGATACGCAGTATTTT,TRBJ2-3,NA,many,TRBV11-2
CASSPNRDRGRFF,TGTGCCAGCAGCCCGAACCGGGACAGGGGCCGGTTCTTC,TRBJ2-1,TRBD1,NA,TRBV3-1
CASSLRDTQYF,TGTGCCAGCAGCTTACGAGATACGCAGTATTTT,TRBJ2-3,NA,large,TRBV7-2
CASSPLSDTQYF,TGTGCCAGCAGTCCCCTATCAGATACGCAGTATTTT,TRBJ2-3,NA,medium-sized,TRBV28
CASSRRLAGGFLTSTDTQYF,TGTGCCAGCAGCCGGCGGCTAGCGGGGGGATTCTTAACTAGCACAGATACGCAGTATTTT,TRBJ2-3,TRBD2,NA,TRBV4-2
CASKKLVSNEQFF,TGTGCCAGCAAAAAATTGGTGAGCAATGAGCAGTTCTTC,TRBJ2-1,NA,many,TRBV2
CANGQENQPQHF,TGTGCCAACGGACAGGAAAATCAGCCCCAGCATTTT,TRBJ1-5,TRBD1,many,TRBV28
CASSYSQTTEAFF,TGTGCCAGCAGTTACAGTCAGACCACTGAAGCTTTCTTT,TRBJ1-1,NA,many,TRBV6-6
CASSPRRAPYEQYF,TGTGCCAGCAGTCCTCGTCGAGCCCCCTACGAGCAGTACTTC,TRBJ2-7,NA,many,TRBV6-6
CASRGASETQYF,TGTGCCAGCCGGGGGGCTAGCGAGACCCAGTACTTC,TRBJ2-5,NA,many,TRBV11-2
CASSRRLAGGLTDTQYF,TGTGCCAGCAGCCGCCGCCTAGCGGGGGGGCTCACAGATACGCAGTATTTT,TRBJ2-3,TRBD2,many,TRBV13